The 16 T cell receptor beta chains given below trace back to one sample, sequenced in a study of naive and memory T cell subsets. Whole-blood samples were about 2.5 ml of peripheral blood from healthy adult volunteers. Reverse transcription of blood and skin TCR RNA was primed at alpha and beta constant regions. TCRdb re-called the 5' RACE reads through MiXCR, storing one row per CDR3 protein. The table shows about 25,000 distinct CDR3 sequences, with under 25% occurring only once. Receptors were obtained from a female donor in good health.

This clonotype counts as medium-sized (0.01 to 0.1%). This rearrangement joins TRBV11-2 to TRBJ2-3; TRBD2 matches 10 bases. This CDR3 contains 17 residues. Trimming took 7 bases from V and 2 from J; bases not matched to a gene: 12. Germline CDR1 reads SGHAT; CDR2 reads FQNNGV. The CDR3 DNA reads as TGTGCCAGCACCCTTCTCGGGACTAGCGACGCCACAGATACGCAGTATTTT. It codes for CASTLLGTSDATDTQYF.

In its sample, this clonotype was seen a few times. The chain couples TRBV15 to TRBJ1-4; D call uncertain. Germline V lookup: CDR1 LNHNV, CDR2 YYDKDF (reference sequence). Trimming removed 0 bases at V and 0 bases at J, with 14 bases between. This CDR3 comprises 18 residues. CDR3 protein: CATSRDHSKAATNEKLFF. The CDR3 bases are TGTGCCACCAGCAGAGATCACTCAAAGGCGGCAACTAATGAAAAACTGTTTTTT.

There are a few counts of this clonotype. The chain combines TRBV7-9 with TRBJ2-3; D may be TRBD2 (7 bases). Germline CDR1 SEHNR, CDR2 FQNEAQ (reference sequence). There are 15 residues in the CDR3. V gave up 10 bases and J gave up 2 bases, with 19 bases separating them. The CDR3 protein is CATKRGGWATDTQYF. Written as DNA, the CDR3 is TGTGCCACCAAAAGGGGGGGTTGGGCCACAGATACGCAGTATTTT.

This clonotype was picked up a small number of times. The CDR3 sequence: CSGGQGDYGYTF. CDR3 in DNA: TGCAGCGGAGGACAGGGGGACTATGGCTACACCTTC. The rearrangement joins TRBV29-1 to TRBJ1-2, with TRBD1 matching over 10 bases. Per the germline V gene, CDR1 is SQVTM and CDR2 is ANQGSEA. This CDR3 contains 12 residues. V shed 7 bases and J 3 bases; nucleotides not matched to a gene: 2.

The rearrangement uses TRBV5-1 and TRBJ1-1, with D maybe TRBD1 (5 bases). CDR3 length: 15 residues. Trimming removed 4 bases from V and 1 base from J, with 14 bases in between. CDR1 and CDR2 (germline): SGHRS, YFSETQ. The CDR3 coding sequence is TGCGCCAGCAGCCCAAACAGGCGCACGAACACTGAAGCTTTCTTT. Its translation is CASSPNRRTNTEAFF.

This clonotype was found a few times. The genes are TRBV12-3 or TRBV12-4 and TRBJ2-7, with 7 bases identical to TRBD1. V was pared by 4 bases and J by 4 bases, with 13 bases of the junction left unmatched. The CDR3 consists of 16 residues. Written as DNA, the CDR3 is TGTGCCAGCAGTTCATCCGGCCGAGGGGGCGCGTACGAGCAGTACTTC. As protein: CASSSSGRGGAYEQYF.

This clonotype was seen ten or more times. V gene TRBV29-1 combines with J gene TRBJ2-5; a weak D match, TRBD1 (6 bases). The CDR3 runs 14 residues. Trimming stripped 6 bases from V and 5 bases from J, with 19 bases between. From germline, CDR1 is SQVTM and CDR2 ANQGSEA. The CDR3 region is CSVEGHRIGETQYF. The CDR3 DNA sequence: TGCAGCGTCGAGGGACACCGCATAGGCGAGACCCAGTACTTC.

The genes are TRBV20-1 and TRBJ2-2; 7 bases line up with TRBD2. Germline CDR1 DFQATT, CDR2 SNEGSKA (reference sequence). The ends lost 1 base at V and 2 bases at J; junction bases unmatched: 1. CDR3 size: 14 residues. As DNA, the CDR3 is TGCAGTGCTAGAGCGGGGGGAAACACCGGGGAGCTGTTTTTT. The encoded protein is CSARAGGNTGELFF.

This clonotype appeared many times. This sequence joins TRBV18 and TRBJ2-1; no reliable D call. CDR3 size: 13 residues. Germline V gives CDR1 KGHSH, CDR2 LQKENI. V was trimmed by 3 bases and J by 6 bases, leaving 9 bases between them. The CDR3 loop reads CASSPGSFNEQFF. The CDR3 region has the DNA TGTGCCAGCTCACCGGGGTCTTTCAATGAGCAGTTCTTC.

Turning to this clonotype: The junction departs from the called germline gene at one end, perhaps through a read error. The rearrangement uses TRBV10-3 and TRBJ2-6, with TRBD1 matching 9 bases. CDR3 length: 16 residues. Germline loops: CDR1 ENHRY, CDR2 SYGVKD. CDR3 sequence (DNA): TGTGCCATCAGGCCACAGGGGGCGGCTGGGGCCAACGTCCTGACTTTT. This codes for CAIRPQGAAGANVLTF.

This clonotype has just a few counts. This chain joins TRBV6-4 and TRBJ1-6, with 12 bases matching TRBD1. The CDR3 has 15 residues. Germline CDR1 MRHNA, CDR2 SNTAGT. V shed 4 bases, J shed 8 bases, and the junction held 3 bases outside the gene matches. The chain's CDR3 is CASSAGTGGDSPLHF. The CDR3 DNA is TGTGCCAGCAGTGCCGGGACAGGGGGCGATTCACCCCTCCACTTT.

In this sample, this clonotype is medium-sized (0.01 to 0.1%). The chain joins TRBV11-2 to TRBJ2-2; D may be TRBD1 (5 bases). V lost 5 bases, J lost 11 bases, and 15 bases lay in between. The germline gives CDR1 SGHAT, CDR2 FQNNGV. This CDR3 is 13 amino acids long. CDR3 in DNA: TGTGCCAGCAGCCAGGGTCGGGCCCTCGAGCTGTTTTTT. Translating it yields CASSQGRALELFF.

This clonotype was counted between two and nine times. The V and J genes are TRBV6-5 and TRBJ2-1, with 7 bases identical to TRBD2. The V gene's germline CDR1 is MNHEY and CDR2 SVGAGI. V was pared by 6 bases and J by 1 base, with 6 bases of the junction left unmatched. The CDR3 runs to 15 residues. The CDR3, as DNA: TGTGCCAGCAGCCGGACTAGTCCGTCCTACAATGAGCAGTTCTTC. It yields the protein CASSRTSPSYNEQFF.

The chain has TRBV20-1 and TRBJ2-5, with TRBD2 identical over 15 bases. Germline CDR1 DFQATT, CDR2 SNEGSKA (reference sequence). With 5 bases clipped from V and 3 bases from J, the junction kept 4 bases outside the gene matches. CDR3 length: 15 amino acids. The DNA for the CDR3 is TGCAGTGCTTCCTGGACTAGCGGGGGGGAAGAGACCCAGTACTTC. This encodes CSASWTSGGEETQYF.

This clonotype has a count of ten or more. This chain links TRBV6-5 with TRBJ1-2; D not resolved. This CDR3 has 16 residues. V was cut by 6 bases and J by 5 bases, with 22 bases left in between. Germline CDR1 reads MNHEY; CDR2 reads SVGAGI. The CDR3, as DNA: TGTGCCAGCAGCAGATCCGGAACGCGGGGATCATATGGCTACACCTTC. This sequence encodes CASSRSGTRGSYGYTF.

The table lists this clonotype with many counts. CDR3 bases: TGCGCCAGCAGCTTGACGCCCGCAGGGTCTCAGTACTTC. It codes for CASSLTPAGSQYF. The chain links TRBV5-1 to TRBJ2-4, with D maybe TRBD1 (5 bases). This CDR3 is 13 amino acids long. The germline CDR1 and CDR2 sequences are SGHRS and YFSETQ. The ends were cut back, 1 base at V and 12 bases at J, with 14 bases in the middle.